This T cell receptor (beta chain) was identified during a study of blood T cell repertoires in COVID-19. As for the study in general: The United States, Italy and Spain were the sources of the acute and convalescent COVID-19 samples. The analysed material was cDNA or gDNA that came from T cells, B-cell-depleted T cells, or PBMCs.

Germline V gene sequence: CDR1 LNHNV, CDR2 YYDKDF (reference sequence). This CDR3 region has 16 residues. Trimming stripped 0 bases from V and 2 bases from J, with 11 bases between. How the authors handled the data: Scientists estimated how many nucleated cells there were by amplifying reference gene primers. TCRdb's table, derived via immunoSEQ multiplex PCR, lists solely in-frame clones and lacks some. D and trimming come from the DNA, and the V and J calls and clone size come from that table. The sample has tens of thousands of clones; 80% to 85% are singletons. The V and J genes are TRBV15 and TRBJ2-1; the D gene is possibly TRBD1 (5 bases). Sequencing was performed on peripheral blood. The receptor was derived from a human donor in a cohort sampled during active or convalescent COVID-19. The CDR3 sequence is CATSRDRAGTYNEQFF. The CDR3 region has the DNA TGTGCCACCAGCAGAGATAGGGCAGGGACCTACAATGAGCAGTTCTTC.